This T cell receptor (beta chain) came from a study of blood T cell repertoires in COVID-19. Overall study context: Material from acute and convalescent COVID-19 was sourced from the United States, Italy and Spain. PBMCs, B-cell-depleted T cells, or T cells were the source of the cDNA or gDNA that made up the material.

Data came from immunoSEQ multiplex PCR; TCRdb stores just in-frame clones and leaves some out. The sample lists under 45,000 clones; more than 70% were seen once. This clone has a handful of counts. Sequences were obtained from peripheral blood. The source of this sequence is a woman aged 80 or older with active or convalescent COVID-19.

The DNA for the CDR3 is TGTGCCAGCAGCTTGCCCCGACAGGGAAACACCATATATTTT. It specifies CASSLPRQGNTIYF. The chain has TRBV7-2 and TRBJ1-3, with D maybe TRBD1 (5 bases). V gave up 3 bases and J gave up 4 bases, with 10 bases separating them. Per the germline V gene, CDR1 is SGHTA and CDR2 is FQGNSA. The length of the CDR3 is 14 residues.